This T cell receptor beta chain was sequenced for a study of blood T cells in healthy people across ages. For the second PCR, which ran for about 6 to 11 cycles, a sample-barcoded 5' primer and a J-beta primer mix were used. TCRdb reprocessed the 5' RACE reads with MiXCR, giving one entry per CDR3 protein. The sample comprises more than 550,000 distinct CDR3 sequences, about 20% of which are singletons, and about 22% rests with the top ten. The CDR3 runs to 13 residues. V was cut by 6 bases and J by 4 bases, with 15 bases left in between. Per germline, CDR1 SQVTM and CDR2 ANQGSEA. The material sequenced was blood. This clonotype was sampled from a man aged 65 to 79 in good health. The chain recombines TRBV29-1 with TRBJ1-2; TRBD1 is a possible D gene (5 bases). The CDR3 reads CSVWGEGRYGYTF. CDR3 DNA: TGCAGCGTATGGGGGGAGGGCCGCTATGGCTACACCTTC.